This T cell receptor beta chain emerged from a study of blood T cell repertoires in COVID-19. From germline, CDR1 is MDHEN and CDR2 SYDVKM. The CDR3 contains 12 residues. Method: immunoSEQ multiplex PCR; TCRdb's copy keeps in-frame clones and lacks some. The sample consists of about 220,000 clones, almost 90% of them appearing once. About this clone: Sequence at one end of the junction differs from germline and may be a read error.

The specimen was PBMCs or T cells enriched from blood (not recorded which). This chain joins TRBV28 and TRBJ2-7; no reliable D call. This sequence originates from a woman between 50 and 59 years old with acute COVID-19. CDR3 in DNA: TGTGCCAGCAGTGCCACGGTGGCAGGTTCCGACTTC. Translation gives CASSATVAGSDF.